This T cell receptor (beta chain) derives from a study of T cells after yellow fever vaccination. MiXCR, applied by TCRdb to the 5' RACE reads, yields one record per CDR3 protein. This table holds 28,000 or so distinct CDR3 sequences, approximately 4% found once. This clonotype was seen ten or more times. CDR3 length equals 15 residues. Trimming removed 8 bases at V and 2 bases at J, with 18 bases between. In germline, CDR1 is MNHEY, CDR2 SVGAGI. This sample comprised CD8+ T cells sorted from PBMCs, obtained 5 days after the yellow fever booster vaccination. The V call is TRBV6-5, the J call TRBJ2-5; no clear D. The receptor's source is a man between 25 and 39 years old who received the YFV17D yellow fever vaccine. The CDR3 sequence: CASGPSANFQETQYF. CDR3 DNA: TGTGCCAGCGGCCCGTCTGCAAATTTTCAAGAGACCCAGTACTTC.